This is a list of T cell receptor beta chains from one sample in a study of cytomegalovirus exposure and HLA in healthy donors. Here immunoSEQ multiplex PCR was the method, and the copy in TCRdb shows in-frame clones only, minus some. The repertoire table contains 150,000 or so clones. Sequences were obtained from PBMCs. All receptors derive from a woman in her thirties or forties in good health and CMV-seropositive. Both conserved end residues are part of each CDR3. D genes are given only for firm matches.

cdr3_aa: CASSLVWGEYEQYF
cdr3_nt: TGTGCCAGCAGCTTGGTTTGGGGAGAATACGAGCAGTACTTC
j_call: TRBJ2-7
d_call: -
v_call: TRBV5-5

cdr3_aa: CASSSGRSYEQYF
cdr3_nt: TGTGCCAGTTCTAGCGGGAGATCCTACGAGCAGTACTTC
j_call: TRBJ2-7
d_call: TRBD2
v_call: TRBV27

cdr3_aa: CASRGTGGDQPQHF
cdr3_nt: TGTGCCAGCAGGGGGACAGGGGGCGACCAGCCCCAGCATTTT
j_call: TRBJ1-5
d_call: TRBD1
v_call: TRBV6-1

cdr3_aa: CASSGGTGVLDGYTF
cdr3_nt: TGTGCCAGCAGCGGGGGGACAGGGGTCTTAGATGGCTACACCTTC
j_call: TRBJ1-2
d_call: TRBD1
v_call: TRBV9

cdr3_aa: CATSRVSSSYEQYF
cdr3_nt: TGTGCCACCAGCAGAGTATCTAGCTCCTACGAGCAGTACTTC
j_call: TRBJ2-7
d_call: -
v_call: TRBV15

cdr3_aa: CASGLAHSGRASYEQYF
cdr3_nt: TGTGCTAGTGGTTTGGCACATAGCGGGAGGGCCTCCTACGAGCAGTACTTC
j_call: TRBJ2-7
d_call: TRBD2
v_call: TRBV12-5

cdr3_aa: CASSPTSGVHQPQHF
cdr3_nt: TGTGCCAGCAGTCCTACTAGCGGGGTACATCAGCCCCAGCATTTT
j_call: TRBJ1-5
d_call: -
v_call: TRBV27

cdr3_aa: CASRPGTSGSIETQYF
cdr3_nt: TGTGCCAGCAGACCGGGGACTAGCGGGAGTATCGAGACCCAGTACTTC
j_call: TRBJ2-5
d_call: TRBD2
v_call: TRBV7-3

cdr3_aa: CASSPHRQSTGELFF
cdr3_nt: TGTGCCAGCAGCCCCCACCGACAGTCCACCGGGGAGCTGTTTTTT
j_call: TRBJ2-2
d_call: -
v_call: TRBV11-3

cdr3_aa: CASSLGLAGTQYF
cdr3_nt: TGTGCCAGCAGTTTAGGGCTAGCGGGGACCCAGTACTTC
j_call: TRBJ2-5
d_call: TRBD2
v_call: TRBV28

cdr3_aa: CASSTRLGAYSNQPQHF
cdr3_nt: TGTGCCAGTAGCACCAGGTTGGGGGCTTATAGCAATCAGCCCCAGCATTTT
j_call: TRBJ1-5
d_call: -
v_call: TRBV19

cdr3_aa: CASSFMYEQYF
cdr3_nt: TGTGCCAGCAGCTTTATGTACGAGCAGTACTTC
j_call: TRBJ2-7
d_call: -
v_call: TRBV28

cdr3_aa: CASSSTLAGGVKGQFF
cdr3_nt: TGTGCCAGCAGCTCTACACTAGCGGGAGGGGTAAAAGGGCAGTTCTTC
j_call: TRBJ2-1
d_call: TRBD2
v_call: TRBV11-2

cdr3_aa: CASRPGLNTEAFF
cdr3_nt: TGTGCCAGCAGACCCGGTTTGAACACTGAAGCTTTCTTT
j_call: TRBJ1-1
d_call: -
v_call: TRBV6-5

cdr3_aa: CASSSGQGGDTQYF
cdr3_nt: TGTGCCAGCAGCTCGGGACAGGGAGGAGATACGCAGTATTTT
j_call: TRBJ2-3
d_call: TRBD1
v_call: TRBV5-6

cdr3_aa: CSVEARGTSGRSEQFF
cdr3_nt: TGCAGCGTTGAAGCGAGAGGGACTAGCGGGAGGAGTGAGCAGTTCTTC
j_call: TRBJ2-1
d_call: TRBD2
v_call: TRBV29-1

cdr3_aa: CASRQGNLQHF
cdr3_nt: TGTGCCAGCAGACAGGGAAATCTCCAGCATTTT
j_call: TRBJ1-5
d_call: -
v_call: TRBV25-1

cdr3_aa: CASSRPGERGQPQHF
cdr3_nt: TGTGCCAGTAGTCGCCCGGGGGAGAGAGGTCAGCCCCAGCATTTT
j_call: TRBJ1-5
d_call: -
v_call: TRBV19